This TCR beta chain was captured by sequencing in a study of Ad26.COV2.S vaccination and SARS-CoV-2 variants. For the study at large: Recipients of Ad26.COV2.S got it intramuscularly, once or twice 56 days apart.

This CDR3 region has 16 residues. Germline V lookup: CDR1 MGHRA, CDR2 YSYEKL. The trim removed 3 bases at V and 5 bases at J, leaving 10 bases unmatched. The treatment denotes: roughly 18 received Ad26.COV2.S at low or high dose, single or two shots; about five received placebo; per-sample allocation not given. Specimens were obtained on day 63 following the first vaccine or placebo injection. The individual, an adult aged 18-55 years, was a donor in Boston. Some clones are missing from TCRdb's copy, which holds only in-frame ones; the method was immunoSEQ multiplex PCR. The repertoire holds around 340,000 clones, with approximately 86% as singletons.

The specimen comprised peripheral blood, sampled in a trial of Ad26.COV2.S vaccine versus placebo. The TCR was taken from a person between 18 and 60 years old who received the Ad26.COV2.S COVID-19 vaccine or a placebo. V is TRBV4-1 and J is TRBJ2-3, with 8 positions matching TRBD2. CDR3 sequence: CASSQAGLDGRDTQYF. CDR3 DNA: TGCGCCAGCAGCCAGGCGGGACTAGATGGCAGAGATACGCAGTATTTT.